This T cell receptor beta chain was captured by sequencing in a study of blood T cells in healthy people across ages. Broader study findings: With unsorted PBMCs, a conclusive comparison of naive versus antigen-experienced cells was not possible. A roughly linear age-dependent decrease characterized TCR beta diversity per million T cells.

For every donor, a draw yielded about 9.7 milliliters of peripheral blood. This CDR3 contains 12 residues. From germline, CDR1 is DFQATT and CDR2 SNEGSKA (reference sequence). V shed 3 bases and J shed 3 bases, with 8 bases lying between them. A sample-barcoded 5' primer and a J-beta primer mix were used in a second PCR of roughly 7 to 11 cycles. A single record per CDR3 protein comes from TCRdb applying MiXCR to the 5' RACE reads. This table has hundreds of thousands of distinct CDR3 sequences, about 20% appearing once. The table lists this clonotype with many counts. Its antigen is undetermined. The sequence was obtained from a man in his sixties or seventies in good health. This chain joins TRBV20-1 and TRBJ2-5; D might be TRBD2 (6 bases). Sequenced: blood. The DNA of the CDR3 is TGCAGTGCTAGCGGGGGAAAAGAGACCCAGTACTTC. This gives the protein CSASGGKETQYF.